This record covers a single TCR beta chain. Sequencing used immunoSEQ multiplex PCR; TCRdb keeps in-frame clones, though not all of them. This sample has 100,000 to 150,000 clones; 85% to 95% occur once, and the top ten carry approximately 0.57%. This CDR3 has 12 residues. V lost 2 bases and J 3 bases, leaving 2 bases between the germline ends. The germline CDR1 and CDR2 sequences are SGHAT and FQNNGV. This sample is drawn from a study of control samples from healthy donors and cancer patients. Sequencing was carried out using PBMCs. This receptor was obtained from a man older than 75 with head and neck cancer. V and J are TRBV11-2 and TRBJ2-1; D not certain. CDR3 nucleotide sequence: TGTGCCAGCAGCTTAAGCTACAATGAGCAGTTCTTC. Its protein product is CASSLSYNEQFF.